The present T cell receptor beta chain was sequenced within a study of T cell responses to AZD1222 COVID-19 vaccine. The study's findings and limits: No day 14 peak samples; only post-peak repertoires were characterized. Two AZD1222 doses significantly raised spike-specific TCR breadth and depth over controls.

Sequenced by immunoSEQ multiplex PCR; TCRdb stores in-frame clones only, minus some. Of about 86,000 clones listed, almost 90% were seen once; the top ten hold less than 9%. The CDR3 totals 13 residues. Germline CDR1 and CDR2: KGHSH and LQKENI. V was trimmed by 5 bases and J by 5 bases, leaving 12 bases between them. About this clone itself: Its antigen remains unknown.

The sequence was obtained from an adult who received the AZD1222 COVID-19 vaccine. The V call is TRBV18, the J call TRBJ1-1, with a tentative D call TRBD1 (5 bases). Sequenced material: peripheral blood, taken 28 days after the second AZD1222 dose. CDR3 protein: CASSSGWGTEAFF. The CDR3 DNA reads TGTGCCAGCTCATCGGGGTGGGGGACTGAAGCTTTCTTT.